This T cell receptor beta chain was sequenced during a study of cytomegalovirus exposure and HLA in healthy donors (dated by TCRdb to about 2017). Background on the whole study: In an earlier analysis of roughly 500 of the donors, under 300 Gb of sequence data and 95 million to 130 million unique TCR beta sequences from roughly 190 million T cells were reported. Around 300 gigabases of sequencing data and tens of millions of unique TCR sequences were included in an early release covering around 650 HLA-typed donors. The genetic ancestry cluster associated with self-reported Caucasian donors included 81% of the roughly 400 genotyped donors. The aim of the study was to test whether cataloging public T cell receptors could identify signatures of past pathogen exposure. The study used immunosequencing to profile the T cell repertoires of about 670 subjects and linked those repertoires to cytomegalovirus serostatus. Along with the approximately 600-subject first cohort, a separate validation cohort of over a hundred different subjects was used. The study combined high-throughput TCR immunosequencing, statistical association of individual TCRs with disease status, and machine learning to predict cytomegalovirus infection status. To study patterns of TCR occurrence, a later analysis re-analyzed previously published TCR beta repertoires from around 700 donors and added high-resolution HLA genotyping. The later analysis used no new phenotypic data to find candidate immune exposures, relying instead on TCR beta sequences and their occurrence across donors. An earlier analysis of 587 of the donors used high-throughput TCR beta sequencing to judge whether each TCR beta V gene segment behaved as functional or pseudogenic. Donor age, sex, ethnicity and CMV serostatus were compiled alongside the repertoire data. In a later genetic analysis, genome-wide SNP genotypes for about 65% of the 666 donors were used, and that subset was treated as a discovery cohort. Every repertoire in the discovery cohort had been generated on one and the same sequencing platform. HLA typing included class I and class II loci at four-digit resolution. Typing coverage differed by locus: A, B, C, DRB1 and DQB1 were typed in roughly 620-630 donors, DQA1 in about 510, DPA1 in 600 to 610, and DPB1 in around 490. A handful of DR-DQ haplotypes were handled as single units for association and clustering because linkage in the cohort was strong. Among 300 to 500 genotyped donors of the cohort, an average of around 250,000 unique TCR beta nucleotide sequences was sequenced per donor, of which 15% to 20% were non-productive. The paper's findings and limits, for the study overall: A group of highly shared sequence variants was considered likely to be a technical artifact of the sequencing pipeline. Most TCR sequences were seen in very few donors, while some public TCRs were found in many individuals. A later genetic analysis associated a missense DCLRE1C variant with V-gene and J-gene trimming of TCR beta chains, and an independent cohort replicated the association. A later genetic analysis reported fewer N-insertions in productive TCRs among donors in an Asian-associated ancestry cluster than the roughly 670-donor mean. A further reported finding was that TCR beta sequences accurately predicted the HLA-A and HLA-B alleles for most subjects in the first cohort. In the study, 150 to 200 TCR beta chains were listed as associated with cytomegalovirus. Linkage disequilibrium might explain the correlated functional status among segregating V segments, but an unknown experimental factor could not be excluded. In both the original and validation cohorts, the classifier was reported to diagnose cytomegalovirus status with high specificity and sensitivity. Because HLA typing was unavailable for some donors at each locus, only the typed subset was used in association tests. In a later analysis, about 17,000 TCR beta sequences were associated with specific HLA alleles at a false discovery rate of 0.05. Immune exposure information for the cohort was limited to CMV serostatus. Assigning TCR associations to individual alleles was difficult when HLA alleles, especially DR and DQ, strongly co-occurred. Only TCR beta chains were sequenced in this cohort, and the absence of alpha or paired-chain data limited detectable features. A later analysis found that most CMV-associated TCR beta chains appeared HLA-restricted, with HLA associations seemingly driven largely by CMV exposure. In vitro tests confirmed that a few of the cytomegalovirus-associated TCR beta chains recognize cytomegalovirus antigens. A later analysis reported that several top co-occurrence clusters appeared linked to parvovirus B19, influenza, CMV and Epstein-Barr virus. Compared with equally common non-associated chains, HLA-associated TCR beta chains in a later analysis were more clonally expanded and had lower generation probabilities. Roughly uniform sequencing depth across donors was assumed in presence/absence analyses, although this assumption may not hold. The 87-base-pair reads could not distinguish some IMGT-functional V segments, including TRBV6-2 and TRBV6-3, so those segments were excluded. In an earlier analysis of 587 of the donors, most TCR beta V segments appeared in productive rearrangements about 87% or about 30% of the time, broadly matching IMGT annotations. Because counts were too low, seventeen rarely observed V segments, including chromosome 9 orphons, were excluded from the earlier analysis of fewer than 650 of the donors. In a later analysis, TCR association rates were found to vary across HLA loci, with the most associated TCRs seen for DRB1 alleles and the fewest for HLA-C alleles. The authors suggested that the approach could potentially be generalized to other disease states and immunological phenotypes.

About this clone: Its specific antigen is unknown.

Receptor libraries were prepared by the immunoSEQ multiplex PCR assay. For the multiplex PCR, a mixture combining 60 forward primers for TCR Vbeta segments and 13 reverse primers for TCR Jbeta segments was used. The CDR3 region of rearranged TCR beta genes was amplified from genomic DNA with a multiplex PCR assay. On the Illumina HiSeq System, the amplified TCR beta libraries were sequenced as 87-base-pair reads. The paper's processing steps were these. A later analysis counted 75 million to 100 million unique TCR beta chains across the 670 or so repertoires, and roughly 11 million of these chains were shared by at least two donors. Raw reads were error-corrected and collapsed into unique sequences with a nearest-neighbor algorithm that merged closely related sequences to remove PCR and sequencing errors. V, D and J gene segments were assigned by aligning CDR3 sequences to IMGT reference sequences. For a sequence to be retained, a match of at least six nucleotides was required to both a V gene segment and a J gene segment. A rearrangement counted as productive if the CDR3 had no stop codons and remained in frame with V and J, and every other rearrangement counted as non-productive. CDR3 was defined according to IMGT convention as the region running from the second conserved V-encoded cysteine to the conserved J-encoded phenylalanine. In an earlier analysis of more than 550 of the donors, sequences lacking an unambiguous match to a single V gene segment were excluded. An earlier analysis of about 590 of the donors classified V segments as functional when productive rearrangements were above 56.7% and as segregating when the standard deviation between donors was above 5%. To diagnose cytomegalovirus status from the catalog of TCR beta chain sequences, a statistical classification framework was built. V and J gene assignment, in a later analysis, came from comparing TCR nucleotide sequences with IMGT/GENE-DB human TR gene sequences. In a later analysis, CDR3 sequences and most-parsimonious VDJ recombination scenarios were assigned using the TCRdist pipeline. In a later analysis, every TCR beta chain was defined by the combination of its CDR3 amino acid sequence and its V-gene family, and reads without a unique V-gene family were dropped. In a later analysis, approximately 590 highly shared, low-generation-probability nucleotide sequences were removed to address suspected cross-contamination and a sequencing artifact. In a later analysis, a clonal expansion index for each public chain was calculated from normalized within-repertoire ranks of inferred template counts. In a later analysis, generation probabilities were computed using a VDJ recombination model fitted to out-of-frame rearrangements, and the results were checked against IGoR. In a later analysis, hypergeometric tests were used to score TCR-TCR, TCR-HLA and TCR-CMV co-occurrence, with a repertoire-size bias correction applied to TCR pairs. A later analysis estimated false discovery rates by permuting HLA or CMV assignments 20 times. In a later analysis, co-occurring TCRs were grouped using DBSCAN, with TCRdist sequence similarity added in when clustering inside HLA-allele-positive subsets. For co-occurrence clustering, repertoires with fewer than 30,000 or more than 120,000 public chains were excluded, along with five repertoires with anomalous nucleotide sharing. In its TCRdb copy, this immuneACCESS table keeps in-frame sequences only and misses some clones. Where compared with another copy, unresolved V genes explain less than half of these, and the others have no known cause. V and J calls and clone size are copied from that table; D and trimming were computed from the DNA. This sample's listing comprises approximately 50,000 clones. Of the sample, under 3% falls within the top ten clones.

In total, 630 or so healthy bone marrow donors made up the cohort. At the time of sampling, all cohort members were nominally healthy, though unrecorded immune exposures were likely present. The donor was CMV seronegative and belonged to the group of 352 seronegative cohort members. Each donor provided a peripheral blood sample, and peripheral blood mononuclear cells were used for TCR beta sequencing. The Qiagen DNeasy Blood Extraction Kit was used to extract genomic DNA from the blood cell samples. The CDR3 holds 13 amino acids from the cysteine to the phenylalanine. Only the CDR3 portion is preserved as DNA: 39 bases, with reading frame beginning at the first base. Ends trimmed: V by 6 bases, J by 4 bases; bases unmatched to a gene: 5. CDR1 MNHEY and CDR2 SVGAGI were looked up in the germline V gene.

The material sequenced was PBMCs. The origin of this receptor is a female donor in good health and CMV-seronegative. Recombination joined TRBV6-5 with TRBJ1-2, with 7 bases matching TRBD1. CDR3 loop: CASRYDRAYGYTF. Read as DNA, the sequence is TGTGCCAGCAGATATGACAGGGCCTATGGCTACACCTTC.